The sequence of this T cell receptor (beta chain) was determined in a study of blood T cell repertoires in COVID-19. The assay was immunoSEQ multiplex PCR, and TCRdb's table has in-frame clones only and misses some. The repertoire holds 150,000 or so clones, with roughly four fifths as singletons. CDR1 is SNHLY, CDR2 FYNNEI, per germline. Between the trimmed V and J ends, which lost 4 bases and 4 bases, there was a span of 13 bases. The CDR3 is made up of 14 amino acids. Living in 24 US areas, the participants were between roughly 18 and 90 years of age. Cohort 3 donors were reported recovered after two negative PCRs, clearance, or symptom resolution.

The sequenced sample was PBMCs or T cells enriched from blood (not recorded which). The chain joins TRBV2 to TRBJ1-1; D possibly corresponds to TRBD1 (5 bases). The clonotype originates from a man between 50 and 59 years old who had recovered from COVID-19. CDR3 residues: CASSVAERGTEAFF. In DNA, the CDR3 is TGTGCCAGCAGTGTCGCAGAAAGGGGCACTGAAGCTTTCTTT.